Below, 9 T cell receptor beta chains from the same sample are listed, as sequenced in a study of regulatory T cells in long-lasting Graves disease. Arm-PCR of CDR3 regions with iRepertoire HTBI primers generated TCR beta libraries. TCRdb called the multiplex PCR reads again in MiXCR, with one record for every CDR3 protein. The sample includes approximately 230,000 distinct CDR3 sequences, around 17% of them seen just once. Described time point: newly diagnosed GD, antithyroid drugs for less than 3 months. Extracted PBMC RNA gave rise to the TCR library. The material sequenced was peripheral blood mononuclear cells (PBMCs), taken at new diagnosis, from a patient treated with antithyroid drugs. These receptors were taken from a female donor with Graves disease.

This clonotype was recorded many times. The rearrangement uses TRBV18 and TRBJ1-3; 7 nucleotides align to TRBD1. CDR1 and CDR2 (germline): KGHSH, LQKENI. CDR3 length equals 16 residues. V was clipped by 8 bases and J by 2 bases; unmatched bases: 12. The CDR3 DNA is TGTGCCAGCACACTACACAGGGGCCCGGCTGGAAACACCATATATTTT. It is translated as CASTLHRGPAGNTIYF.

This clonotype was seen at least ten times. The chain recombines TRBV9 with TRBJ1-3; D possibly corresponds to TRBD1 (5 bases). Per the germline V gene, CDR1 is SGDLS and CDR2 is YYNGEE. Trimming shortened V by 3 bases and J by 0 bases, and 13 bases separated the two germline ends. This CDR3 has 16 amino acids. CDR3 DNA sequence: TGTGCCAGCAGCGCCCGGGACGTCAGCTCTGGAAACACCATATATTTT. Its protein is CASSARDVSSGNTIYF.

This clonotype was detected many times. This chain joins TRBV7-2 and TRBJ2-6; TRBD1 matches at 7 bases. The germline V gene encodes CDR1 SGHTA and CDR2 FQGNSA. This CDR3 has 18 residues. Losses at the gene ends were 5 bases for V and 0 bases for J; bases not matched to a gene: 10. This CDR3 reads CASSQRDSSFSGANVLTF. The CDR3 DNA sequence: TGTGCCAGCAGCCAACGGGACAGCTCTTTCTCTGGGGCCAACGTCCTGACTTTC.

This clonotype occurred a few times. The CDR3 sequence is CASSLAANLYGYTF. The CDR3 DNA is TGTGCCAGCAGCTTAGCGGCCAACCTCTATGGCTACACCTTC. This rearrangement joins TRBV7-9 to TRBJ1-2, with D uncertain. Germline CDR1 SEHNR, CDR2 FQNEAQ (reference sequence). This CDR3 is built from 14 residues. V lost 0 bases and J 4 bases, leaving 9 bases between the germline ends.

This clonotype was detected many times. An end of the junction does not agree with germline; a read error may underlie this. The CDR3 DNA reads TGTGCCAGCAGGGAAGGGGGGGCGGGCTACGAGCAGTACTTC. This gives the protein CASREGGAGYEQYF. V gene TRBV6-1 combines with J gene TRBJ2-7; weak D call: TRBD2 (7 bases). Germline V CDR1 and CDR2: MNHNS, SASEGT. The CDR3 contains 14 residues.

This clonotype has ten or more counts. A junction boundary mismatches the germline segment, possibly from a read error. This rearrangement joins TRBV3-1 to TRBJ2-1; the match to TRBD2 covers 8 bases. Germline V gene lookup returns CDR1 LGHDT and CDR2 YNNKEL (reference sequence). This CDR3 contains 12 residues. The CDR3, as DNA: TGTGCCAGCAGCCAGATAGGGACTAGGGCCGTCTTC. Protein product: CASSQIGTRAVF.

The chain recombines TRBV2 with TRBJ2-7; 16 bases align to TRBD2. This CDR3 spans 20 amino acids. CDR1 SNHLY and CDR2 FYNNEI come from the germline V gene. V dropped 1 base and J dropped 6; count of bases not matched to a gene: 15. As DNA, the CDR3 is TGTGCCAGCAGTGAAGACAGAATGGGACTAGCGGGAGGGCCCTGGGGCGAGCAGTACTTC. The encoded protein is CASSEDRMGLAGGPWGEQYF.

Concerning this clonotype: With a far larger clone one base away, a read error is the likely cause. The chain has TRBV11-3 and TRBJ1-1; D call uncertain. The CDR3 has 14 residues. Germline CDR1 reads SGHNT; CDR2 reads YENEEA. Trimming cost V 4 bases and J 3 bases, with 12 bases left between them. The CDR3 spells CASSSRVVDTEAFF. The CDR3 region has the DNA TGTGCCAGCAGCTCACGGGTGGTGGACACTGAAGCTTTCTTT.

With regard to this clonotype: One base away lies a much larger clone, so this may be a sequencing read error. V usage is TRBV28 and J usage is TRBJ1-2, with TRBD1 matching 7 bases. Germline V gives CDR1 MDHEN, CDR2 SYDVKM. The CDR3 is 14 residues long. In nucleotides, the CDR3 is TGTACCAGCAGTTTCTCGGACAGGAGCTATGGCTACACCTTC. Translated, it gives CTSSFSDRSYGYTF.